This T cell receptor beta chain is from a study of spatial heterogeneity in lung cancer. As for the study in general: A consistent excess of beta-chain over alpha-chain sequences was detected.

The CDR3 runs 15 residues. The V and J ends lost 0 bases and 2 bases, in that order; junction bases with no gene match: 6. CDR1 and CDR2 (germline): DFQATT, SNEGSKA (reference sequence). The table lists this clonotype with a few counts. Its target is not known. Unique molecular identifiers tagged every individual TCR cDNA molecule. TCRdb re-analysed the 5' RACE reads in MiXCR, keeping a single row per CDR3 protein. In the table there are around 92,000 distinct CDR3 sequences, less than 15% of which are singletons. General study findings and limits: Follow-up blood showed ubiquitous expanded tumor TCRs less than blood at resection did.

Time point reported: sample taken at primary tumor resection. Whole RNA was taken from tumor, nontumor lung or frozen PBMC; it was then sequenced unsorted. Samples were donated by 72 untreated early-stage non-small cell lung cancer patients. The origin of this receptor is a male donor with early-stage non-small cell lung cancer. The specimen comprised PBMCs, sampled at surgery. The V and J genes are TRBV20-1 and TRBJ2-7, with 8 bases identical to TRBD2. CDR3 sequence reads: CSARERAAGAYEQYF. CDR3 sequence (DNA): TGCAGTGCTAGAGAACGGGCAGCGGGGGCCTACGAGCAGTACTTC.